Sequencing of this T cell receptor beta chain was carried out in a study of blood T cell repertoires in COVID-19. At the level of the study: Specimens from acute and convalescent COVID-19 originated in the United States, Italy and Spain. The analysed material was cDNA or gDNA that came from T cells, B-cell-depleted T cells, or PBMCs.

The V segment lost 1 base and the J segment 2 bases; nucleotides outside the gene matches: 0. This CDR3 region has 14 residues. CDR1 and CDR2 from the germline V gene are MNHNY and SVGAGI (reference sequence). As processed by the authors: Using reference gene primer amplification, nucleated cell counts were estimated. Using immunoSEQ multiplex PCR, the repertoire was profiled, and TCRdb retains in-frame clones only, with some absent. Clone size and the V and J calls come from that table; the DNA yielded D and trimming. Seen here are about 34,000 clones, about 93% observed once, and the top ten hold around 5.5%.

The source material was peripheral blood. The receptor was isolated from a human donor in a cohort sampled during active COVID-19. The J gene is TRBJ2-7, the V gene TRBV6-6; TRBD1 agrees at 9 bases. CDR3 residues: CASSYWTGAYEQYF. CDR3 in DNA: TGTGCCAGCAGTTACTGGACAGGGGCCTACGAGCAGTACTTC.